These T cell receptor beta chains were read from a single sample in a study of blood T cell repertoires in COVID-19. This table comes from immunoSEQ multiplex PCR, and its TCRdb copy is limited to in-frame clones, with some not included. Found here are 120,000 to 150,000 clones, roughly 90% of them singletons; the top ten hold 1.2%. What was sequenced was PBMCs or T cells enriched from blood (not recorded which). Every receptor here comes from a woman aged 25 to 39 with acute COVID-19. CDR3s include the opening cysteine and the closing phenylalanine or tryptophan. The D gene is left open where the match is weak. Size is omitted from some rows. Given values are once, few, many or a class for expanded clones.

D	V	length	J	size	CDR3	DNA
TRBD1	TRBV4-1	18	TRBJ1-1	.	CASSLFPGTGVRGTEAFF	TGCGCCAGCAGCCTATTTCCTGGGACAGGAGTAAGGGGCACTGAAGCTTTCTTT
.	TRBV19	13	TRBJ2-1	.	CASTTNPPHEQFF	TGTGCCAGTACCACAAACCCCCCTCATGAGCAGTTCTTC
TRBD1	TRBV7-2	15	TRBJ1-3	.	CASSWVQGKGNTIYF	TGTGCCAGCAGCTGGGTACAGGGGAAAGGAAACACCATATATTTT
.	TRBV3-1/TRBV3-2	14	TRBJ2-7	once	CASSQDWGRYEQYF	TGTGCCAGCAGCCAAGATTGGGGCCGTTACGAGCAGTACTTC
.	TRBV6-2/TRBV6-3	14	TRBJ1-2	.	CASSPAGESYGYTF	TGTGCCAGCAGTCCAGCAGGGGAAAGCTATGGCTACACCTTC
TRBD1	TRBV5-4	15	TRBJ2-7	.	CASSLDRQGDLGQYF	TGTGCCAGCAGCTTGGATCGACAGGGAGACCTGGGGCAGTACTTC
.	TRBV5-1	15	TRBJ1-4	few	CASSLSSATNEKLFF	TGCGCCAGCAGCCTGAGTAGTGCAACTAATGAAAAACTGTTTTTT
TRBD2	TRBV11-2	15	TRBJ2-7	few	CASSLAASGTYEQYF	TGTGCCAGCAGCTTAGCAGCTAGCGGGACCTACGAGCAGTACTTC
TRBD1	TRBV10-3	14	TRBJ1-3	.	CAISSQGAGNTIYF	TGTGCCATCAGTTCCCAGGGGGCTGGAAACACCATATATTTT
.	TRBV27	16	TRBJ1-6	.	CASSLTGREIDSPLHF	TGTGCCAGCAGTTTAACAGGTCGGGAGATAGATTCACCCCTCCACTTT
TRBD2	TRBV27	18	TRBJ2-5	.	CASSLIREVAGGTETQYF	TGTGCCAGCAGTTTAATCCGAGAGGTAGCGGGAGGTACCGAGACCCAGTACTTC
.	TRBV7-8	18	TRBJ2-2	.	CASSSGGPGQGYTGELFF	TGTGCCAGCAGCTCAGGGGGGCCGGGGCAGGGTTACACCGGGGAGCTGTTTTTT
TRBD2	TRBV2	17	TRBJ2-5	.	CASSRGGLAGGQETQYF	TGTGCCAGCAGCCGCGGGGGGCTAGCGGGAGGCCAAGAGACCCAGTACTTC
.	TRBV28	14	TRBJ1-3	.	CASSLSREGNTIYF	TGTGCCAGCAGTTTAAGCAGGGAAGGAAACACCATATATTTT
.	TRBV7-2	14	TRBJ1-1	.	CASSSMGHSTEAFF	TGTGCCAGCAGCTCAATGGGACATTCCACTGAAGCTTTCTTT
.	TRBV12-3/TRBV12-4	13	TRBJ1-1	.	CASQDFSNTEAFF	TGTGCCAGCCAGGACTTTTCCAACACTGAAGCTTTCTTT
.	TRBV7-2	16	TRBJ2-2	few	CASSPGEAVITGELFF	TGTGCCAGCAGCCCCGGGGAAGCGGTGATCACCGGGGAGCTGTTTTTT
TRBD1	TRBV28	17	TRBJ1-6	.	CASSSSRQGLYNSPLHF	TGTGCCAGCAGTTCCTCTAGACAGGGCCTCTATAATTCACCCCTCCACTTT
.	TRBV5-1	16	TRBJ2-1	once	CASSLAQGGSYNEQFF	TGCGCCAGCAGCTTGGCCCAGGGAGGCTCCTACAATGAGCAGTTCTTC
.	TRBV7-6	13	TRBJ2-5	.	CASSLARQETQYF	TGTGCCAGCAGCTTAGCGAGGCAAGAGACCCAGTACTTC
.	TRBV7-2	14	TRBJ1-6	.	CASSLGSGISPLHF	TGTGCCAGCAGCTTAGGGTCAGGGATTTCACCCCTCCACTTT
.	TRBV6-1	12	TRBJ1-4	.	CASRASNEKLFF	TGTGCCAGCAGGGCATCGAATGAAAAACTGTTTTTT
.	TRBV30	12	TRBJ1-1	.	CAWRRGGTEAFF	TGTGCCTGGAGACGAGGGGGCACTGAAGCTTTCTTT
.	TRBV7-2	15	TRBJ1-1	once	CASSLLGGVYTEAFF	TGTGCCAGCAGCTTACTAGGGGGAGTCTACACTGAAGCTTTCTTT
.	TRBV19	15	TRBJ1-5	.	CASSISGQGDQPQHF	TGTGCCAGTAGTATTTCAGGGCAGGGCGATCAGCCCCAGCATTTT
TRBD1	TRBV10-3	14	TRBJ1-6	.	CAIGGQGYNSPLHF	TGTGCCATCGGAGGACAGGGTTATAATTCACCCCTCCACTTT
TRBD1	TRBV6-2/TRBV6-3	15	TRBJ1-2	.	CASSPDGQAAYGYTF	TGTGCCAGCAGCCCCGACGGACAGGCCGCCTATGGCTACACCTTC
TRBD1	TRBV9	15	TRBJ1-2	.	CASSAAGGGHYGYTF	TGTGCCAGCAGCGCCGCGGGAGGGGGCCACTATGGCTACACCTTC
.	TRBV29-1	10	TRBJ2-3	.	CSSNTDTQYF	TGCAGCTCCAACACAGATACGCAGTATTTT
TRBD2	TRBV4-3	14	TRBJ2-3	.	CASSLRLAQDTQYF	TGCGCCAGCAGCCTACGACTAGCCCAAGATACGCAGTATTTT
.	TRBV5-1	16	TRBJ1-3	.	CASSLAGPSSGNTIYF	TGCGCCAGCAGCTTGGCAGGGCCGAGCTCTGGAAACACCATATATTTT